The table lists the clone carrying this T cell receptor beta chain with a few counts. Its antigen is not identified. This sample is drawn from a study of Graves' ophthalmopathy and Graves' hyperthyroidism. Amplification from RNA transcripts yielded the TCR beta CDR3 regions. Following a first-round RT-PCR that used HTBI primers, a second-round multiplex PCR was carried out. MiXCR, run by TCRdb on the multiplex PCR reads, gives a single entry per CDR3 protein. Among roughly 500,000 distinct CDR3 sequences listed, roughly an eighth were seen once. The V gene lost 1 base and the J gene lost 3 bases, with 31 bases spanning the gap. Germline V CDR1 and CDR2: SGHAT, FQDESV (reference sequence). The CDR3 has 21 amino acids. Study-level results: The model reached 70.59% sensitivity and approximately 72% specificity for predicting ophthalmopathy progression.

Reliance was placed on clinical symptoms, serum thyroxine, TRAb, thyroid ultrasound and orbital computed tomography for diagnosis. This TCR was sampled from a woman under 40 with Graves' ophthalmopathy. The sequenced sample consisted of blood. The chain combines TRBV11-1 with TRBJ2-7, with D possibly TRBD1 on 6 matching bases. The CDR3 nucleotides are TGTGCCAGCAGCTTAGGGCAGGGGCCAGTCAGCCGAGCCGAGGTCATCTACGAGCAGTACTTC. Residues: CASSLGQGPVSRAEVIYEQYF.